A single sample is the source of the 3 T cell receptor beta chains below, sequenced in a study of blood T cell repertoires in COVID-19. Profiled with immunoSEQ multiplex PCR; TCRdb holds only in-frame clones, not every one. The table shows hundreds of thousands of clones, with around 83% occurring only once. The specimen sequenced was peripheral blood. The receptors here all came from a woman aged 50 to 60 with acute or convalescent COVID-19.

V gene TRBV28 combines with J gene TRBJ2-2; 7 bases are a match to TRBD1. The CDR3 runs to 15 residues. V trimming: 5 bases; J trimming: 2 bases; junction bases outside the gene matches: 5. CDR1 and CDR2 from the germline V gene are MDHEN and SYDVKM. The CDR3 coding sequence is TGTGCCAGCAGTCCCGGACAGGATAACACCGGGGAGCTGTTTTTT. Translated: CASSPGQDNTGELFF.

The chain joins TRBV5-1 to TRBJ2-5, with D perhaps matching TRBD2 (5 bases). CDR3 length equals 14 residues. The V end was cut by 1 base, the J end by 2 bases, with 9 bases between. Germline CDR1 SGHRS, CDR2 YFSETQ. The CDR3 loop is CASSLLGLQETQYF. CDR3 in DNA: TGCGCCAGCAGCTTGCTAGGACTTCAAGAGACCCAGTACTTC.

The CDR3 DNA follows: TGTGCCAGCAGCCCTCCTTGGGCGGGGGGGCCTTTTTACGAGCAGTACTTC. Amino acids: CASSPPWAGGPFYEQYF. The chain recombines TRBV7-9 with TRBJ2-7, with 9 positions matching TRBD2. With 5 bases clipped from V and 4 bases from J, the junction kept 15 bases outside the gene matches. CDR3 length: 17 residues. Germline V gene sequence: CDR1 SEHNR, CDR2 FQNEAQ (reference sequence).